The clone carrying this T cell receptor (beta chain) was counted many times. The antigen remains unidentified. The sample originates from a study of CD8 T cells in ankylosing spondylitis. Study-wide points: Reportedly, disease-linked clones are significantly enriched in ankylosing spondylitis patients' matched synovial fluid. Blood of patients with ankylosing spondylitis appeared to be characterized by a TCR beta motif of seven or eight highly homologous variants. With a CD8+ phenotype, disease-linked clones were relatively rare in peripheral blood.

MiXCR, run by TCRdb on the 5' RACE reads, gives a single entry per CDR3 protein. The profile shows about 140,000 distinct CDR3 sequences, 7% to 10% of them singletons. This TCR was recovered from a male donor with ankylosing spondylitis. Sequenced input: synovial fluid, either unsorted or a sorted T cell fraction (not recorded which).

CDR3: CASTGGYQPQHF. The CDR3 DNA reads TGTGCCAGCACCGGGGGATATCAGCCCCAGCATTTT. V and J are TRBV28 and TRBJ1-5; the D gene is possibly TRBD1 (5 bases). The CDR3 contains 12 residues. Germline V gene data show CDR1 as MDHEN and CDR2 as SYDVKM. The V end was cut by 7 bases, the J end by 5 bases, with 9 bases between.